This is a list of T cell receptor beta chains from one sample in a study of T cells in Graves' hyperthyroidism and ophthalmopathy. TCRdb re-called the multiplex PCR reads through MiXCR, storing one row per CDR3 protein. The sample holds over 500,000 distinct CDR3 sequences, roughly 15% seen once. What was sequenced was blood. These TCRs come from a woman in her thirties or forties with Graves' hyperthyroidism. Each CDR3 is given with its conserved first and last residue.

v_call cdr3_aa
TRBV30 CAWRLGSETQYF
TRBV24-1 CATSDSGTGYNEQFF
TRBV19 CASSMGGNTEAFF
TRBV24-1 CATSAAGGSYNEQFF
TRBV30 CAWSVRSAGKDSYEQYF
TRBV5-8 CASSFGGRVTEAFF
TRBV6-1 CASSRGTGMWPQHF
TRBV30 CAWSDTGLAGGTDTQYF
TRBV2 CASGRGRGDEQFF
TRBV12-3/TRBV12-4 CASTTGSLYEQYF
TRBV5-1 CASSLTGATSYEQYF
TRBV2 CASRGTSGKTYEQYF
TRBV28 CASRDRTGHLAKNIQYF
TRBV12-3/TRBV12-4 CASRTFEGAHNEQFF
TRBV4-1 CASSQESPTNEKLFF
TRBV24-1 CATSDSPSQETQYF
TRBV18 CASSPRARGSGNTIYF